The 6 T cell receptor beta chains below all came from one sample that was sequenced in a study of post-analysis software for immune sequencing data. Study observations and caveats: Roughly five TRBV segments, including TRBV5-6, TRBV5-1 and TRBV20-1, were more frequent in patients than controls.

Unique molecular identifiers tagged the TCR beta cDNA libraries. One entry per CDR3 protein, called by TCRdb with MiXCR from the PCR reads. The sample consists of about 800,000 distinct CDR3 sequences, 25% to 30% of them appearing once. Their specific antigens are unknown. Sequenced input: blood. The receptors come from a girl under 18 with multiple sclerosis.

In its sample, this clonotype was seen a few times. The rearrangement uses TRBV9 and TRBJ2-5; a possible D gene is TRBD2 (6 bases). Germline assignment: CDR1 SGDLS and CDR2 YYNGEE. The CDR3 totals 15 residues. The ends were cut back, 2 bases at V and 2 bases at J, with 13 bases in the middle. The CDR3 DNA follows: TGTGCCAGCAGCGTGTTAGCGGAGCCGCAAGAGACCCAGTACTTC. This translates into CASSVLAEPQETQYF.

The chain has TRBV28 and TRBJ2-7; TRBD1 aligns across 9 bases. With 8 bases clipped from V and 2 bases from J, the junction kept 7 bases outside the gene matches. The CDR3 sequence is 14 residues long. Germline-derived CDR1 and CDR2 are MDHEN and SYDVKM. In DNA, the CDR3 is TGTGCCAGCCTTACCGGGACAGGGCCCTACGAGCAGTACTTC. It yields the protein CASLTGTGPYEQYF. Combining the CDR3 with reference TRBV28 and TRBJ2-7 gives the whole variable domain DVKVTQSSRYLVKRTGEKVFLECVQDMDHENMFWYRQDPGLGLRLIYFSYDVKMKEKGDIPEGYSVSREKKERFSLILESASTNQTSMYLCASLTGTGPYEQYFGPGTRLTVT.

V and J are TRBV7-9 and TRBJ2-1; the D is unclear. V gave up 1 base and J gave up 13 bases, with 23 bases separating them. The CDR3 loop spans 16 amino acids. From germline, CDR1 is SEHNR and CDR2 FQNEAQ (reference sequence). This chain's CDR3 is CASSLGLLPYQETQFF. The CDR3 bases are TGTGCCAGCAGCTTAGGTCTCCTCCCCTATCAAGAGACCCAGTTCTTC.

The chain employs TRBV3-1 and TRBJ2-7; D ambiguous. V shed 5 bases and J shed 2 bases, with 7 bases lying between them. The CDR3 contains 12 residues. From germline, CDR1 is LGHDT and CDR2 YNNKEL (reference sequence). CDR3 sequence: CASSSKAYEQYF. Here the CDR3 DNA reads TGTGCCAGCAGCTCCAAGGCCTACGAGCAGTACTTC.

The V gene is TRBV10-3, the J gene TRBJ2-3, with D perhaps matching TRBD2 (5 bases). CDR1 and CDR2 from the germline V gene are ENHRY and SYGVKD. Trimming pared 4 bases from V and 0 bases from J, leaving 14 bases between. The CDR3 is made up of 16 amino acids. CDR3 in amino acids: CAISASMGLSTDTQYF. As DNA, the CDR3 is TGTGCCATCAGTGCTAGCATGGGGTTGAGCACAGATACGCAGTATTTT.

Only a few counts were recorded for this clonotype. This chain's CDR3 is CSVTREAGLGQYF. Here the CDR3 DNA reads TGCAGCGTTACGCGGGAGGCCGGGTTGGGGCAGTACTTC. The chain carries TRBV29-1 and TRBJ2-7; 8 positions agree with TRBD2. The V and J ends lost 5 bases and 9 bases, in that order; junction bases with no gene match: 12. There are 13 residues in the CDR3. Germline-derived CDR1 and CDR2 are SQVTM and ANQGSEA.